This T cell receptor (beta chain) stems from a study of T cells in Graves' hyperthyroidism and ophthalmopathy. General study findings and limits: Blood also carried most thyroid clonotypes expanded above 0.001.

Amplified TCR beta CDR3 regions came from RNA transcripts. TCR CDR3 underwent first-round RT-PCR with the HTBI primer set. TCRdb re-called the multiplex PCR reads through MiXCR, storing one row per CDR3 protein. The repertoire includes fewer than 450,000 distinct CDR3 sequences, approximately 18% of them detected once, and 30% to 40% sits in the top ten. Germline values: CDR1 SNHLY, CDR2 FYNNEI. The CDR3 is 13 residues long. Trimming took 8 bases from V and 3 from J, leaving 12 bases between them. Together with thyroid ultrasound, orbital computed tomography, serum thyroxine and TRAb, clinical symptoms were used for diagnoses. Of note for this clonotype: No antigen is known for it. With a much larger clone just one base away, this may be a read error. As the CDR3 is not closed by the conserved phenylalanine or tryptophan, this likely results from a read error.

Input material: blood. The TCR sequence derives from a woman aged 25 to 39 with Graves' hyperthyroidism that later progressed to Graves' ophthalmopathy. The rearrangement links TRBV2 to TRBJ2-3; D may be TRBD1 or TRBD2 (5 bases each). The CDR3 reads CASGTAGTDTQYL. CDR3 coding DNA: TGTGCCAGCGGGACGGCGGGTACAGATACGCAGTATCTT.